This T cell receptor beta chain comes out of a study of blood T cell repertoires in COVID-19. Study-wide context: COVID-19 samples from acute and convalescent phases originated in the United States, Italy and Spain. PBMCs, B-cell-depleted T cells, or T cells were the source of the cDNA or gDNA that made up the material.

Per the study methods: It was from reference gene primer amplification that nucleated cell counts were estimated. Measured with immunoSEQ multiplex PCR; TCRdb has only the in-frame clones, and not every one. The D gene and trimming were derived from the DNA, and the V and J assignments and clone size from that table. The data hold about 70,000 clones, with roughly three quarters observed a single time. J gave up 0 bases and V 9 bases, and 6 bases lay outside the gene matches. This CDR3 contains 14 residues. Germline V CDR1 and CDR2: WSHSY, SAAADI. The sample comprised peripheral blood. The rearrangement joins TRBV10-2 to TRBJ2-3; TRBD1 matches at 7 bases. The sequence was obtained from an older woman with acute or convalescent COVID-19. The chain's CDR3 is CARRGQSSTDTQYF. DNA of the CDR3: TGCGCCAGGAGGGGACAGAGCAGCACAGATACGCAGTATTTT.